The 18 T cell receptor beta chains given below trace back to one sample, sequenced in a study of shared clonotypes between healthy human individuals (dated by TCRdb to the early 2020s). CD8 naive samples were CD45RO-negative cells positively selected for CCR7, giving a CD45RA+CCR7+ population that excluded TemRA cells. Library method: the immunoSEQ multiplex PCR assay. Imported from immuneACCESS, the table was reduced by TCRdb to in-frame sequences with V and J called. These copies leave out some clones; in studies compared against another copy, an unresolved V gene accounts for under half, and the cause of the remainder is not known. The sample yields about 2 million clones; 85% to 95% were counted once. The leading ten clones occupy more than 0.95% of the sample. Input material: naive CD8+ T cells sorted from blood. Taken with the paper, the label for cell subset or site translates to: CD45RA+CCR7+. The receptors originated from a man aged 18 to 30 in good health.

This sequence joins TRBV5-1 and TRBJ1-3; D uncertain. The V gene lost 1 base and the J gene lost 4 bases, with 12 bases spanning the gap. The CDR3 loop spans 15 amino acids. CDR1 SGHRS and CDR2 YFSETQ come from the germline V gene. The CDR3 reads CASSLSLPAGNTIYF. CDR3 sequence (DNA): TGCGCCAGCAGCTTGAGCTTACCGGCCGGAAACACCATATATTTT.

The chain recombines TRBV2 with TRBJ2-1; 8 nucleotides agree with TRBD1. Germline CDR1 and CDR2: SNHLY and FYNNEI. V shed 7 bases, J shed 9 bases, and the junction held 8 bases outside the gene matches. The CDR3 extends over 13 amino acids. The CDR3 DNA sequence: TGTGCCAGCATCCAGGGGGCTGAGGGTGAGCAGTTCTTC. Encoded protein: CASIQGAEGEQFF. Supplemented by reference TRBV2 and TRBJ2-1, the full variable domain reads EPEVTQTPSHQVTQMGQEVILRCVPISNHLYFYWYRQILGQKVEFLVSFYNNEISEKSEIFDDQFSVERPDGSNFTLKIRSTKLEDSAMYFCASIQGAEGEQFFGPGTRLTVL.

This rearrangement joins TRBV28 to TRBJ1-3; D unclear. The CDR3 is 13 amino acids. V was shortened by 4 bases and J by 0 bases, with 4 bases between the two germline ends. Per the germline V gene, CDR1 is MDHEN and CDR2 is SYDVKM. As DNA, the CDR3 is TGTGCCAGCAGTTCGAACTCTGGAAACACCATATATTTT. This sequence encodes CASSSNSGNTIYF.

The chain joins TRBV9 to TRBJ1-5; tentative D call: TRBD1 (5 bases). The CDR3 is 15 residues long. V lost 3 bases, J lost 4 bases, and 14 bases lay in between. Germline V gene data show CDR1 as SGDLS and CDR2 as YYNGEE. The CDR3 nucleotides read TGTGCCAGCAGCGGGGGGAGAGGGGAAAATCAGCCCCAGCATTTT. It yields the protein CASSGGRGENQPQHF.

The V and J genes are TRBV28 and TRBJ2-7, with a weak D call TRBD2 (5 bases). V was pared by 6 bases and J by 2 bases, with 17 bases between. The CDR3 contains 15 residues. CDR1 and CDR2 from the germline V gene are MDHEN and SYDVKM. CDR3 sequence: CASSYGAGMAYEQYF. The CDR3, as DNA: TGTGCCAGCAGCTATGGTGCGGGTATGGCCTACGAGCAGTACTTC.

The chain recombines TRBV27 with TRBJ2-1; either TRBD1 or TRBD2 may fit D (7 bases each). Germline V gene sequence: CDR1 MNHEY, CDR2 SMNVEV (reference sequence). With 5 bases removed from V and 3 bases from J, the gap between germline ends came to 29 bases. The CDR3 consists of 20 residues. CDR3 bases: TGTGCCAGCAGTATACCCCAGGGGGAGGGCTTTCCCCCTAACTACAATGAGCAGTTCTTC. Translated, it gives CASSIPQGEGFPPNYNEQFF.

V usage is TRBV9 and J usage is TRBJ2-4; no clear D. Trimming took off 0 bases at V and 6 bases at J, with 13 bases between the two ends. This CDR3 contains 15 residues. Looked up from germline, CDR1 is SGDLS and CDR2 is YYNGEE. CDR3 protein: CASSVEGAIGNIQYF. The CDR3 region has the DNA TGTGCCAGCAGCGTAGAGGGCGCGATCGGAAACATTCAGTACTTC.

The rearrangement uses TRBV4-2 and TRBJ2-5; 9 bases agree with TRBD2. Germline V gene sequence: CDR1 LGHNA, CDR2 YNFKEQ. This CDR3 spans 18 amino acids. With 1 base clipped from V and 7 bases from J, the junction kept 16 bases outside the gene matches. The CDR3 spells CASSQVSWGAGGEGTQYF. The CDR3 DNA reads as TGTGCCAGCAGCCAAGTCTCATGGGGAGCGGGGGGTGAGGGGACCCAGTACTTC.

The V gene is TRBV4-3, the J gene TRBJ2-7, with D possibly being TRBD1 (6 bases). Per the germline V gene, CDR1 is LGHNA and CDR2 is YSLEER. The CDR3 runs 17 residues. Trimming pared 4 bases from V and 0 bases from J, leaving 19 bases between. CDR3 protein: CASSRGPAGTTSYEQYF. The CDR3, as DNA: TGCGCCAGCAGCCGCGGCCCTGCTGGGACAACCTCCTACGAGCAGTACTTC.

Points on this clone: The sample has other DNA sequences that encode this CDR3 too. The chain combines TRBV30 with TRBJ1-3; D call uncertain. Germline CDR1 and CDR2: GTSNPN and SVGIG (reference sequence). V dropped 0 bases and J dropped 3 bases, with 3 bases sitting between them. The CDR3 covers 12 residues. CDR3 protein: CAWSVIGNTIYF. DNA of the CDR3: TGTGCCTGGAGTGTAATTGGAAACACCATATATTTT.

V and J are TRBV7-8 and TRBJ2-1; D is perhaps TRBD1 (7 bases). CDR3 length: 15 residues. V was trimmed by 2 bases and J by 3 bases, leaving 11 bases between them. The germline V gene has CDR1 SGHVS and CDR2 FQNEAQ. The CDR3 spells CASSLSGGSYNEQFF. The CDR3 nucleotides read TGTGCCAGCAGCTTATCAGGGGGGAGCTACAATGAGCAGTTCTTC. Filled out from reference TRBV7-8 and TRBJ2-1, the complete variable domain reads GAGVSQSPRYKVAKRGQDVALRCDPISGHVSLFWYQQALGQGPEFLTYFQNEAQLDKSGLPSDRFFAERPEGSVSTLKIQRTQQEDSAVYLCASSLSGGSYNEQFFGPGTRLTVL.

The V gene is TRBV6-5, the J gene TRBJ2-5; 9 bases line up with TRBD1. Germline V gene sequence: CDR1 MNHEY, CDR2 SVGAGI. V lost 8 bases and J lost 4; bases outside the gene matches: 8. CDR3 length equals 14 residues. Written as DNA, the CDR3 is TGTGCCAGCGGGCACAGGGGGCTTGTAGAGACCCAGTACTTC. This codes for CASGHRGLVETQYF.

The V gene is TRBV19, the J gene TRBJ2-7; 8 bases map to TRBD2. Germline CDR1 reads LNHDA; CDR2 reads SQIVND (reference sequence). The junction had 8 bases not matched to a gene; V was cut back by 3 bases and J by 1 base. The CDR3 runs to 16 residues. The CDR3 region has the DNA TGTGCCAGTAGTATGTTCCTACTAGCGGATTCCTACGAGCAGTACTTC. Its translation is CASSMFLLADSYEQYF.

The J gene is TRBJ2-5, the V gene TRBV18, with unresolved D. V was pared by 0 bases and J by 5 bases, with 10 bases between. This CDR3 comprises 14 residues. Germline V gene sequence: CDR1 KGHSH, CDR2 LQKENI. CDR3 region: CASSPPVGWETQYF. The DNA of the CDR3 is TGTGCCAGCTCACCACCGGTGGGATGGGAGACCCAGTACTTC.

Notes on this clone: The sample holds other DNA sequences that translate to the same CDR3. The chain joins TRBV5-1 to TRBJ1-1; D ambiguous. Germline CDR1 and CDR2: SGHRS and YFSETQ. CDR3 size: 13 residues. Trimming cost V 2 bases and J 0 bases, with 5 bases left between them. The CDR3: CASSLDLNTEAFF. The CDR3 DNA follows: TGCGCCAGCAGCTTAGACCTGAACACTGAAGCTTTCTTT.

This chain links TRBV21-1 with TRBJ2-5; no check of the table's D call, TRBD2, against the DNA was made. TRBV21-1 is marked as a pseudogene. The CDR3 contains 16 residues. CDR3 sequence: CASSPLGLAGEETQYF. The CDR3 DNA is TGTGCCAGCAGCCCACTCGGACTAGCGGGGGAGGAGACCCAGTACTTC.

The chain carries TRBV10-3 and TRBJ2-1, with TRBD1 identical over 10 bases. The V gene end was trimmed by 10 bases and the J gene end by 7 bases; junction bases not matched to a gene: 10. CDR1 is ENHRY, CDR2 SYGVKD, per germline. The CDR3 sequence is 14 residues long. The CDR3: CATMEGQGRNEQFF. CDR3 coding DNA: TGTGCCACTATGGAGGGACAGGGGAGGAATGAGCAGTTCTTC.

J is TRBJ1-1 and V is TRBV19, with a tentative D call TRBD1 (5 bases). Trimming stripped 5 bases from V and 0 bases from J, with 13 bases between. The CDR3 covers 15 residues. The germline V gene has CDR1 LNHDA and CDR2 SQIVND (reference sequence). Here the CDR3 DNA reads TGTGCCAGTAGTCCCGGATCGGACATGAACACTGAAGCTTTCTTT. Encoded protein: CASSPGSDMNTEAFF.